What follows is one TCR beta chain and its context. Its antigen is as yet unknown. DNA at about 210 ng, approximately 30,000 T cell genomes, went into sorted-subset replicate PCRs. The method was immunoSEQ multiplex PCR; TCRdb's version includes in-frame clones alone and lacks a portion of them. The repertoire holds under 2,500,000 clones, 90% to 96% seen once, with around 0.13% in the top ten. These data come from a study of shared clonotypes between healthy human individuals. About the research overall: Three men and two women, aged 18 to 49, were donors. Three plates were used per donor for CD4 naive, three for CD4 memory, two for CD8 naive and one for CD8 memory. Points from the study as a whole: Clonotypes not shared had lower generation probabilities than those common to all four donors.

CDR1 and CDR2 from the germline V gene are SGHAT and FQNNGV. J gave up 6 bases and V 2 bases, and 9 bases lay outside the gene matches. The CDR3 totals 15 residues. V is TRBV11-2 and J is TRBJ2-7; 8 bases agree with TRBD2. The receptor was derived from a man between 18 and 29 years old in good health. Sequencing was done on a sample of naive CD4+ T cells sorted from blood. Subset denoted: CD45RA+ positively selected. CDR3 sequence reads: CASSLNQRGKAEQYF. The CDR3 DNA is TGTGCCAGCAGCTTAAATCAGCGGGGGAAAGCCGAGCAGTACTTC.